This T cell receptor (beta chain) was obtained from a study of cytomegalovirus exposure and HLA in healthy donors. Study information: About 180 million T cells yielded some 100 million unique TCR beta sequences, as an earlier analysis found.

Study outcomes and limitations: As a later analysis showed, several of the most significant clusters appeared to be linked to common viral pathogens. Presence/absence analyses assumed roughly uniform sequencing depth across donors. Follow-up analysis later connected one missense variant in DCLRE1C with trimming of TCR beta V- and J-genes.

The primer mix had 60 Vbeta and 13 Jbeta primers. Assay used: immunoSEQ multiplex PCR; TCRdb lists only in-frame clones, some missing. The sample contains 120,000 to 150,000 clones, about 80% of which appear only once. Germline V lookup: CDR1 MNHEY, CDR2 SMNVEV (reference sequence). The CDR3 is 14 amino acids. Trimming cost V 5 bases and J 5 bases, with 10 bases left between them. A note on this clone: Its antigen is unidentified.

The receptor's source is a man aged 35 to 55 in good health and CMV-seropositive. The V and J genes are TRBV27 and TRBJ1-6; D may be TRBD1 (6 bases). Sequencing was carried out using PBMCs. The CDR3 protein is CASSTGSHNSPLHF. The CDR3 region has the DNA TGTGCCAGCAGTACAGGGTCACATAATTCACCCCTCCACTTT.